What follows are 21 T cell receptor beta chains derived from one specimen sequenced in a study of blood T cells in healthy people across ages. The second PCR ran roughly 7 to 12 cycles with a sample-barcoded 5' primer and J-beta primers. In TCRdb, the 5' RACE reads were re-called with MiXCR into one record per CDR3 protein. The sample lists more than 650,000 distinct CDR3 sequences, 40% to 65% occurring once. Sample: blood. The receptors shown here come from a man of 80 years or more in good health.

The chain links TRBV20-1 to TRBJ2-3, with 12 nucleotides matching TRBD2. The junction had 5 bases not matched to a gene; V was cut back by 4 bases and J by 6 bases. Germline V gene data show CDR1 as DFQATT and CDR2 as SNEGSKA (reference sequence). This CDR3 region has 14 residues. The CDR3 loop reads CSATRLAGVDTQYF. The CDR3 DNA follows: TGCAGTGCTACCAGACTAGCGGGAGTTGATACGCAGTATTTT.

This clonotype was recorded a few times. The V call is TRBV27, the J call TRBJ2-7, with 10 nucleotides matching TRBD2. The junction had 5 bases not matched to a gene; V was cut back by 5 bases and J by 4 bases. This CDR3 is built from 14 residues. Germline V gene sequence: CDR1 MNHEY, CDR2 SMNVEV (reference sequence). CDR3: CASSKLAGLYEQYF. DNA for the CDR3: TGTGCCAGCAGTAAACTAGCGGGACTATACGAGCAGTACTTC.

J is TRBJ2-1 and V is TRBV4-1; D not resolved. Germline CDR1 reads MGHRA; CDR2 reads YSYEKL. The CDR3 totals 13 residues. V was shortened by 3 bases and J by 8 bases, with 11 bases between the two germline ends. CDR3 sequence (DNA): TGCGCCAGCAGCCAGGAGTCTGTCCATGAGCAGTTCTTC. Its translation is CASSQESVHEQFF.

The CDR3 DNA sequence: TGTGCCAGCAGCTTAAACCCTAGCGGGAGCTCCTACGAGCAGTACTTC. This sequence encodes CASSLNPSGSSYEQYF. The chain recombines TRBV7-2 with TRBJ2-7; 10 nucleotides match TRBD2. From germline, CDR1 is SGHTA and CDR2 FQGNSA. This CDR3 is built from 16 residues. The J segment lost 0 bases and the V segment lost 2 bases, leaving 4 bases of the junction unmatched. Using reference TRBV7-2 and TRBJ2-7 for the parts outside the CDR3, the full variable domain is GAGVSQSPSNKVTEKGKDVELRCDPISGHTALYWYRQSLGQGLEFLIYFQGNSAPDKSGLPSDRFSAERTGGSVSTLTIQRTQQEDSAVYLCASSLNPSGSSYEQYFGPGTRLTVT.

This sequence joins TRBV15 and TRBJ2-3, with a possible D match to TRBD1 (5 bases). Germline assignment: CDR1 LNHNV and CDR2 YYDKDF (reference sequence). The CDR3 loop spans 14 amino acids. The V end lost 6 bases, the J end lost 5 bases, and 15 bases lay between the germline ends. The CDR3, as DNA: TGTGCCACCAGTAGGGGTTCAGGCCTAGATACGCAGTATTTT. Translated: CATSRGSGLDTQYF.

The genes are TRBV10-3 and TRBJ1-1; no clear D gene. Between the trimmed V and J ends, which lost 0 bases and 1 base, there was a span of 6 bases. Looked up from germline, CDR1 is ENHRY and CDR2 is SYGVKD. This CDR3 has 14 amino acids. CDR3 region: CAISESIQNTEAFF. CDR3 DNA sequence: TGTGCCATCAGTGAGTCGATCCAGAACACTGAAGCTTTCTTT.

The gene calls are TRBV5-1 and TRBJ2-7; 7 bases map to TRBD1. This CDR3 spans 14 amino acids. Germline CDR1 and CDR2: SGHRS and YFSETQ. After removal of 0 bases from V and 5 bases from J, the junction contained 5 bases not matched to a gene. CDR3 amino acids: CASSLAVGGDEQYF. In nucleotides, the CDR3 is TGCGCCAGCAGCTTGGCAGTAGGGGGCGACGAGCAGTACTTC.

This clonotype was seen a few times. The chain is built from TRBV13 and TRBJ2-1, with 10 nucleotides matching TRBD2. Germline lookup yields CDR1 PRHDT and CDR2 FYEKMQ (reference sequence). This CDR3 contains 16 residues. V shed 1 base and J 8 bases; nucleotides not matched to a gene: 8. The CDR3 sequence: CASSLAPSGRVHEQFF. The CDR3 DNA reads as TGTGCCAGCAGCTTAGCCCCCAGCGGGAGGGTACATGAGCAGTTCTTC.

The chain joins TRBV5-1 to TRBJ1-1; D might be TRBD1 (6 bases). Germline V gene data show CDR1 as SGHRS and CDR2 as YFSETQ. The length of the CDR3 is 12 residues. The V and J ends lost 0 bases and 11 bases respectively, with 11 bases between them. The CDR3 reads CASSLEPGAAFF. The CDR3 DNA follows: TGCGCCAGCAGCTTGGAACCGGGGGCGGCTTTCTTT.

The chain links TRBV5-1 to TRBJ1-2; TRBD1 matches at 10 bases. The CDR3 totals 16 residues. J lost 3 bases, V lost 6 bases, and 11 bases had no gene match. The V gene's germline CDR1 is SGHRS and CDR2 YFSETQ. The CDR3 loop is CASTLAPGTGDYGYTF. CDR3 coding DNA: TGCGCCAGCACCCTCGCCCCCGGGACAGGGGACTATGGCTACACCTTC.

V and J are TRBV5-1 and TRBJ1-1; 10 nucleotides match TRBD1. CDR1 SGHRS and CDR2 YFSETQ come from the germline V gene. This CDR3 region has 13 residues. The ends lost 7 bases at V and 5 bases at J; junction bases unmatched: 5. CDR3 nucleotides: TGCGCCAGCGCGGGACAGGGGTGGACTGAAGCTTTCTTT. Translated: CASAGQGWTEAFF.

The sample holds a few counts of this clonotype. CDR3 DNA sequence: TGCAGCGTTGGTCGTCTAGCGGGAGGGCCCTACGAGCAGTACTTC. Its translation is CSVGRLAGGPYEQYF. The chain combines TRBV29-1 with TRBJ2-7; 12 bases agree with TRBD2. Germline V CDR1 and CDR2: SQVTM, ANQGSEA. The J segment lost 2 bases and the V segment lost 4 bases, leaving 6 bases of the junction unmatched. The CDR3 sequence is 15 residues long.

The chain employs TRBV29-1 and TRBJ1-1; D might be TRBD1 (6 bases). There are 16 residues in the CDR3. Germline V gene data show CDR1 as SQVTM and CDR2 as ANQGSEA. V was trimmed by 6 bases and J by 0 bases, leaving 20 bases between them. The CDR3 region is CSVGPPGQSMNTEAFF. The CDR3 bases are TGCAGCGTGGGCCCACCGGGACAAAGCATGAACACTGAAGCTTTCTTT.

V usage is TRBV25-1 and J usage is TRBJ2-5, with TRBD1 matching over 7 bases. CDR3 length: 16 amino acids. The germline CDR1 and CDR2 sequences are MGHDK and SYGVNS. The ends lost 4 bases at V and 2 bases at J; junction bases unmatched: 10. CDR3 protein: CASSVLQGRMQETQYF. The CDR3, as DNA: TGTGCCAGCAGTGTGCTACAGGGGCGCATGCAAGAGACCCAGTACTTC. Based on the CDR3 plus reference TRBV25-1 and TRBJ2-5, the full variable domain is EADIYQTPRYLVIGTGKKITLECSQTMGHDKMYWYQQDPGMELHLIHYSYGVNSTEKGDLSSESTVSRIRTEHFPLTLESARPSHTSQYLCASSVLQGRMQETQYFGPGTRLLVL.

A word on this clonotype: Just one base apart from a much larger clone, this may be a read error. The chain uses TRBV9 and TRBJ2-1, with D possibly TRBD2 on 6 matching bases. CDR1 and CDR2 (germline): SGDLS, YYNGEE. V dropped 4 bases and J dropped 9 bases, with 29 bases sitting between them. The CDR3 totals 18 residues. As DNA, the CDR3 is TGTGCCAGCAGCTTAAGAGGAGTAGCGGAAGGGCCTGACGGTGAGCAGTTCTTC. Encoded protein: CASSLRGVAEGPDGEQFF.

The gene calls are TRBV29-1 and TRBJ2-5, with 9 bases that match TRBD2. The CDR3 covers 15 residues. After removal of 3 bases from V and 5 bases from J, the junction contained 10 bases not matched to a gene. Germline V gene lookup returns CDR1 SQVTM and CDR2 ANQGSEA. CDR3 in DNA: TGCAGCGTTGAGAAACAAGCGGGAGGCGGGGAGACCCAGTACTTC. It translates to CSVEKQAGGGETQYF.

The chain joins TRBV29-1 to TRBJ1-1; TRBD1 might be the D (6 bases). The germline V and J ends were trimmed by 0 bases and 0 bases, with 11 bases remaining between them. This CDR3 has 15 residues. Germline assignment: CDR1 SQVTM and CDR2 ANQGSEA. The CDR3 nucleotides are TGCAGCGTTGAAGAAGGGGGAGGTATGAACACTGAAGCTTTCTTT. Translation gives CSVEEGGGMNTEAFF.

This clonotype has more than one count but fewer than ten. The V call is TRBV20-1, the J call TRBJ2-4; 9 nucleotides line up with TRBD1. The J call is doubtful: the DNA matches TRBJ2-7 better. The CDR3 sequence is 14 residues long. CDR1 DFQATT and CDR2 SNEGSKA come from the germline V gene (reference sequence). CDR3 in DNA: TGCAGTGCTAGACGCACAGGGGGCAACTACGAGCAGTACTTC. Translating it yields CSARRTGGNYEQYF.

The chain links TRBV14 to TRBJ1-5; D unresolved. Deletions cut 0 bases from V and 10 bases from J, with 10 bases between. Looked up from germline, CDR1 is SGHDN and CDR2 is FVKESK. CDR3 size: 13 residues. CDR3 bases: TGTGCCAGCAGCCAAGATAGTGTAACACCCCAGCATTTT. This codes for CASSQDSVTPQHF.

The chain joins TRBV5-1 to TRBJ2-7; D may be TRBD2 (5 bases). This CDR3 has 15 residues. Looked up from germline, CDR1 is SGHRS and CDR2 is YFSETQ. The V gene lost 1 base and the J gene lost 6 bases, with 17 bases spanning the gap. The CDR3 DNA is TGCGCCAGCAGCTTGAGCGGAGGCCTACCCGCCGAGCAGTACTTC. Encoded protein: CASSLSGGLPAEQYF.

This clonotype has more than one count but fewer than ten. The J gene is TRBJ2-3, the V gene TRBV29-1, with 7 bases identical to TRBD2. This CDR3 is 15 amino acids long. In germline, CDR1 is SQVTM, CDR2 ANQGSEA. The V segment lost 4 bases and the J segment 14 bases; nucleotides outside the gene matches: 21. The CDR3 spells CSVAVLGGRFRYAYF. CDR3 nucleotide sequence: TGCAGCGTTGCGGTATTGGGCGGGAGATTCAGATACGCGTATTTT.